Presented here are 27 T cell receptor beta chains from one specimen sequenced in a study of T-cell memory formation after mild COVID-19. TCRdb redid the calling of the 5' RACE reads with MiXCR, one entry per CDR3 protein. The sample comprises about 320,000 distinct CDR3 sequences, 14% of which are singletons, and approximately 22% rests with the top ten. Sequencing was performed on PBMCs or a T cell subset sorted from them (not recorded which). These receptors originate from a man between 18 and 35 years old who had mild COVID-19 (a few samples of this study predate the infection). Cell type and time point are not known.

The CDR3 spells CASSRGGPGTGELFF. CDR3 nucleotide sequence: TGTGCCAGCAGCCGCGGGGGGCCGGGGACCGGGGAGCTGTTTTTT. This chain connects TRBV12-3 or TRBV12-4 to TRBJ2-2; 8 bases map to TRBD2. The trim removed 6 bases at V and 5 bases at J, leaving 8 bases unmatched. The CDR3 length is 15 residues.

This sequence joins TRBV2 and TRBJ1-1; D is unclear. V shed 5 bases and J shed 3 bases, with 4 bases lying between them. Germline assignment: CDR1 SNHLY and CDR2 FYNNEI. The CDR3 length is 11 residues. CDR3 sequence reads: CASSYYTEAFF. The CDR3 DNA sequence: TGTGCCAGCAGTTACTACACTGAAGCTTTCTTT.

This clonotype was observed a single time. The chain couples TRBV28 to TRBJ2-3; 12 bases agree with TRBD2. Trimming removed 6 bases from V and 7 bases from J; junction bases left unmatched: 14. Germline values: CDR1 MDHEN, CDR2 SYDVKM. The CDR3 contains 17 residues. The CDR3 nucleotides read TGTGCCAGCAGCCATGGGACCGGGACTAGCGGGTCGTATACGCAGTATTTT. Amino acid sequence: CASSHGTGTSGSYTQYF.

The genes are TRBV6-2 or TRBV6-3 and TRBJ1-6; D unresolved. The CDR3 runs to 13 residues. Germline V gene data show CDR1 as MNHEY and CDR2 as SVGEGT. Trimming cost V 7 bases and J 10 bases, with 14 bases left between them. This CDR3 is CASNPTTSSPLHF. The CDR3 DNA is TGTGCCAGCAACCCGACGACATCCTCACCCCTCCACTTT.

This CDR3 reads CASSLGQGKTQYF. CDR3 DNA sequence: TGTGCCAGCAGCTTAGGACAGGGGAAGACCCAGTACTTC. The genes are TRBV7-3 and TRBJ2-5; 9 bases line up with TRBD1. Germline assignment: CDR1 SGHTA and CDR2 FQGTGA. The CDR3 runs to 13 residues. V dropped 2 bases and J dropped 6; count of bases not matched to a gene: 1.

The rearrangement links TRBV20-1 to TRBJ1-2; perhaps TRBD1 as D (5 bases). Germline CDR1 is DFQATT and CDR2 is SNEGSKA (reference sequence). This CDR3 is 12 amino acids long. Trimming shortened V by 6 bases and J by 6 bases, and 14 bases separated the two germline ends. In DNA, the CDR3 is TGCAGTGCGGGGGACCAGTTAGATGGCTACACCTTC. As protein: CSAGDQLDGYTF.

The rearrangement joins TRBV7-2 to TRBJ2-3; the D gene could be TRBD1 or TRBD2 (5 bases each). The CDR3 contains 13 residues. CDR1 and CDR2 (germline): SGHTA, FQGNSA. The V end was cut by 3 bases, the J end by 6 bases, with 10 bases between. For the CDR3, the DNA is TGTGCCAGCAGCTTGGGGGTGAGGGATACGCAGTATTTT. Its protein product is CASSLGVRDTQYF.

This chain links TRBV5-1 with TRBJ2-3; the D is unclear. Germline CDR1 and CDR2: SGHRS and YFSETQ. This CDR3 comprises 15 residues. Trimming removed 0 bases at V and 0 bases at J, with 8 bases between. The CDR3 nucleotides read TGCGCCAGCAGCTTGGTAACCCCCAGCACAGATACGCAGTATTTT. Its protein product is CASSLVTPSTDTQYF.

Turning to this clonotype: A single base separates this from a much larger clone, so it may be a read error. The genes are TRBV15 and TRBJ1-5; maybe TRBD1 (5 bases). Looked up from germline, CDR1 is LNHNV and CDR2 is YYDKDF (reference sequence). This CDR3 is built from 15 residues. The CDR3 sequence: CATSRAPSGGQPHHF. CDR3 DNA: TGTGCCACCAGCCGAGCTCCTAGTGGGGGTCAGCCCCATCATTTT.

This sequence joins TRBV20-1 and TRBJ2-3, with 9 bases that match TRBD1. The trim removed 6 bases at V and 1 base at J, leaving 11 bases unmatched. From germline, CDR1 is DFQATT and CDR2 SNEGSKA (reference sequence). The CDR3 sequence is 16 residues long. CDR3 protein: CSAPGTGYGGTDTQYF. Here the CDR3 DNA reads TGCAGTGCCCCCGGGACAGGGTATGGGGGCACAGATACGCAGTATTTT.

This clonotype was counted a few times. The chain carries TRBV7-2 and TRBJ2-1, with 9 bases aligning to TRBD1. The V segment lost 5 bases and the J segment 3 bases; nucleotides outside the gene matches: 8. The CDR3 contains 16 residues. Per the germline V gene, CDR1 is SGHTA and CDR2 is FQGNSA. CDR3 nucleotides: TGTGCCAGCAGCACGATACAGGGGGCCTACTACAATGAGCAGTTCTTC. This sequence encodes CASSTIQGAYYNEQFF.

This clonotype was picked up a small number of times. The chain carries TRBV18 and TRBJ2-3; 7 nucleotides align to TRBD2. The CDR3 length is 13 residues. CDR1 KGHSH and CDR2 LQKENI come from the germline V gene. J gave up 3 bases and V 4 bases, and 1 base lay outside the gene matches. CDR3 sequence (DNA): TGTGCCAGCTCACAGCGGGGTACAGATACGCAGTATTTT. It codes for CASSQRGTDTQYF.

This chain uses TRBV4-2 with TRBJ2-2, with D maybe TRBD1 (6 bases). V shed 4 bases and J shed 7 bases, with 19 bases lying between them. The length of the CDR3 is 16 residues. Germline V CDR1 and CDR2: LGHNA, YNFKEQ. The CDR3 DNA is TGTGCCAGCAGCCGATCGTATTCCGGACAGCGCGGGGAGCTGTTTTTT. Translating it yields CASSRSYSGQRGELFF.

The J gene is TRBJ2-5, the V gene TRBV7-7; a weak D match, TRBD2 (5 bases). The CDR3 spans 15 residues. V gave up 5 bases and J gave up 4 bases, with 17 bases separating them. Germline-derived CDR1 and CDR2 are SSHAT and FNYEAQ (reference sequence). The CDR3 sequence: CASSLTGSGRETQYF. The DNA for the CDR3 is TGTGCCAGCAGCCTAACGGGGAGCGGCCGAGAGACCCAGTACTTC.

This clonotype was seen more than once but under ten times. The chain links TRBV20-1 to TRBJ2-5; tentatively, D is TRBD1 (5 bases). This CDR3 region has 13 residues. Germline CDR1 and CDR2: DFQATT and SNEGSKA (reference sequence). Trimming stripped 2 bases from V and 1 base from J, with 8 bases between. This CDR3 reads CSARQGPQETQYF. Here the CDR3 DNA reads TGCAGTGCTAGACAGGGTCCCCAAGAGACCCAGTACTTC.

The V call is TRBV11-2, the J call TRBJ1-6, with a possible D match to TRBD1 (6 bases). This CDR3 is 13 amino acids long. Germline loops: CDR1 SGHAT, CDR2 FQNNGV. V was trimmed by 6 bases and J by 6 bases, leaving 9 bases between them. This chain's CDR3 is CASRGAVNSPLHF. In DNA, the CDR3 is TGTGCCAGCAGGGGGGCCGTTAATTCACCCCTCCACTTT.

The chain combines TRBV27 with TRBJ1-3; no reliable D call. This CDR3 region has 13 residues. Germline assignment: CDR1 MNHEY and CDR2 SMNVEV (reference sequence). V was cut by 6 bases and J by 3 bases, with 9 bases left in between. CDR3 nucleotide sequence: TGTGCCAGCAGATCCGGGTATGGAAACACCATATATTTT. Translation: CASRSGYGNTIYF.

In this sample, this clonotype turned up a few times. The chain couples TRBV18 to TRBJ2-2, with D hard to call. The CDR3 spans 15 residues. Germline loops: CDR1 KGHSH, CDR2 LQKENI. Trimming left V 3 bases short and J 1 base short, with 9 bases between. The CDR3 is CASSPLLENTGELFF. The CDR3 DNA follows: TGTGCCAGCTCACCGCTCTTGGAGAACACCGGGGAGCTGTTTTTT. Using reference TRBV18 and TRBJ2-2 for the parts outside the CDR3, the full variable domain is NAGVMQNPRHLVRRRGQEARLRCSPMKGHSHVYWYRQLPEEGLKFMVYLQKENIIDESGMPKERFSAEFPKEGPSILRIQQVVRGDSAAYFCASSPLLENTGELFFGEGSRLTVL.

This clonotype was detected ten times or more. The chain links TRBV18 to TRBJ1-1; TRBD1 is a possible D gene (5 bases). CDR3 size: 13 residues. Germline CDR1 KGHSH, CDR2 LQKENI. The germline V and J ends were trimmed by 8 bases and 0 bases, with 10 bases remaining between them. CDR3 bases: TGTGCCAGCAGTCCACAGGTGAACACTGAAGCTTTCTTT. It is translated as CASSPQVNTEAFF.

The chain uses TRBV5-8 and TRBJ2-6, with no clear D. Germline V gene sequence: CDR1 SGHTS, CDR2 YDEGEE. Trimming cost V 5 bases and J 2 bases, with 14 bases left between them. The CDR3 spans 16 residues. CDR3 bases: TGTGCCAGCAGGCCCGAGATGGGCCCTGGGGCCAACGTCCTGACTTTC. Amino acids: CASRPEMGPGANVLTF.

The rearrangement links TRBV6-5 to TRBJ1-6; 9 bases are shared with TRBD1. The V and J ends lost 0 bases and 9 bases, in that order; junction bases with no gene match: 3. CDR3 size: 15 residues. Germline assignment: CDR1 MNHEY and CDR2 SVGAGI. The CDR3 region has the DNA TGTGCCAGCAGTTACTCACAGGGGGCACGTTCACCCCTCCACTTT. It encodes CASSYSQGARSPLHF.

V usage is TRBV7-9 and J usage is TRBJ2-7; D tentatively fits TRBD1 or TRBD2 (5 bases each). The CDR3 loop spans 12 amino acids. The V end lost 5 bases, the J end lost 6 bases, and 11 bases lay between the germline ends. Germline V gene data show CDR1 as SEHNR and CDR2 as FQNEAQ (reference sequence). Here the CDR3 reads CASSTMGTEQYF. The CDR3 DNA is TGTGCCAGCAGCACCATGGGGACCGAGCAGTACTTC.

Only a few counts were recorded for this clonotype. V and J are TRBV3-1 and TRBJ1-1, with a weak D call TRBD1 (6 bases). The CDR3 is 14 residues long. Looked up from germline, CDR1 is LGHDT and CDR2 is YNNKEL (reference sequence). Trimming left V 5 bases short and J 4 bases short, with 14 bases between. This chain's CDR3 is CASSSRGGPTEAFF. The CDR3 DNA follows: TGTGCCAGCAGCTCTAGGGGGGGGCCCACTGAAGCTTTCTTT.

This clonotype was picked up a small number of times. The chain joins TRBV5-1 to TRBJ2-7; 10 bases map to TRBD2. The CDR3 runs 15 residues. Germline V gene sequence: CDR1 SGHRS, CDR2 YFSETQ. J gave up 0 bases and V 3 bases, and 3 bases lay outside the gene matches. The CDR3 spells CASSYGLADSYEQYV. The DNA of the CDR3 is TGCGCCAGCAGCTACGGACTAGCGGACTCCTACGAGCAGTACGTC.

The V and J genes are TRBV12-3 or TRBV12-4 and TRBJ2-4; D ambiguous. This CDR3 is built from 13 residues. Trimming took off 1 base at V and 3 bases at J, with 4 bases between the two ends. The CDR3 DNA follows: TGTGCCAGCAGTTTAGATGTCAAAAACATTCAGTACTTC. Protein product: CASSLDVKNIQYF.

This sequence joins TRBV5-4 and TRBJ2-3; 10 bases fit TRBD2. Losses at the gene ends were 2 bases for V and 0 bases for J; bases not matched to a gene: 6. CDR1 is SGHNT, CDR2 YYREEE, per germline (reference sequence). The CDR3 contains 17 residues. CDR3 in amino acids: CASSLLAGGQSTDTQYF. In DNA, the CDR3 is TGTGCCAGCAGCTTATTAGCGGGGGGTCAGAGCACAGATACGCAGTATTTT.

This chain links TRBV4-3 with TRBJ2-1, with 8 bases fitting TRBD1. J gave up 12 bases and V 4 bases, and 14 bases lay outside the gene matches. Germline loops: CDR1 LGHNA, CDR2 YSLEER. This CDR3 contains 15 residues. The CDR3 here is CASSLVAEDRVVQFF. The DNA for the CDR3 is TGCGCCAGCAGCCTCGTAGCGGAGGACAGGGTGGTGCAGTTCTTC.